Listed here are 27 T cell receptor beta chains from one sample, sequenced in a study of cytomegalovirus exposure and HLA in healthy donors. Both 60 Vbeta primers and 13 Jbeta primers went into the PCR. Assay: immunoSEQ multiplex PCR; the TCRdb copy retains only in-frame clones and omits some. The sample carries approximately 150,000 clones, approximately 80% recorded once. Sequenced: PBMCs. All receptors come from a male donor in good health and CMV-seropositive.

This clone has a single count. The chain has TRBV28 and TRBJ2-7, with TRBD1 matching over 8 bases. In germline, CDR1 is MDHEN, CDR2 SYDVKM. With 5 bases clipped from V and 2 bases from J, the junction kept 8 bases outside the gene matches. The CDR3 extends over 15 amino acids. The CDR3 DNA reads as TGTGCCAGCAGTATGCCCCGGACAGGGACCTACGAGCAGTACTTC. Translating it yields CASSMPRTGTYEQYF.

This chain joins TRBV30 and TRBJ1-2; a weak D match, TRBD1 (6 bases). Germline lookup yields CDR1 GTSNPN and CDR2 SVGIG (reference sequence). The V and J ends lost 2 bases and 2 bases respectively, with 18 bases between them. CDR3 length: 16 residues. The CDR3 sequence is CAWSIVWDIRNYGYTF. The CDR3, as DNA: TGTGCCTGGAGTATCGTCTGGGACATAAGGAACTATGGCTACACCTTC.

The rearrangement uses TRBV9 and TRBJ2-7; 10 bases align to TRBD1. The CDR3 extends over 14 amino acids. The germline V gene has CDR1 SGDLS and CDR2 YYNGEE. J was trimmed by 3 bases and V by 3 bases; bases with no gene match: 3. The CDR3 nucleotides read TGTGCCAGCAGCGGACAGGGGGCGGGCTACGAGCAGTACTTC. This codes for CASSGQGAGYEQYF.

The chain combines TRBV19 with TRBJ2-1, with D possibly TRBD2 on 7 matching bases. The CDR3 length is 13 residues. Per the germline V gene, CDR1 is LNHDA and CDR2 is SQIVND (reference sequence). V shed 5 bases and J shed 9 bases, with 14 bases lying between them. The CDR3 loop is CASSWGGRGEQFF. Written as DNA, the CDR3 is TGTGCCAGTAGTTGGGGGGGGCGCGGTGAGCAGTTCTTC.

The rearrangement joins TRBV11-2 to TRBJ1-1, with D perhaps TRBD1 (6 bases). CDR3 length: 16 residues. The V end lost 7 bases, the J end lost 3 bases, and 21 bases lay between the germline ends. Per the germline V gene, CDR1 is SGHAT and CDR2 is FQNNGV. In DNA form, the CDR3 reads TGTGCCAGCAACCCAGGCGGGGGCCTCACATACACTGAAGCTTTCTTT. This codes for CASNPGGGLTYTEAFF.

The rearrangement uses TRBV11-3 and TRBJ1-1; TRBD1 aligns across 7 bases. The CDR3 contains 13 residues. Germline values: CDR1 SGHNT, CDR2 YENEEA. Trimming cost V 5 bases and J 5 bases; bases outside gene matches: 5. CDR3 sequence (DNA): TGTGCCAGCAGCCTTATACAGGGGACTGAAGCTTTCTTT. Translated, it gives CASSLIQGTEAFF.

This chain joins TRBV27 and TRBJ2-7; 7 bases align to TRBD1. The CDR3 spans 18 residues. V was pared by 5 bases and J by 3 bases, with 19 bases of the junction left unmatched. Germline assignment: CDR1 MNHEY and CDR2 SMNVEV (reference sequence). CDR3 nucleotide sequence: TGTGCCAGCAGTGCCCCCCAATCAGGGACAGTTATCGACTACGAGCAGTACTTC. It is translated as CASSAPQSGTVIDYEQYF.

This clone has more than one count but fewer than ten. The V and J genes are TRBV7-9 and TRBJ1-1, with D perhaps TRBD1 (5 bases). Trimming cost V 5 bases and J 4 bases, with 17 bases left between them. CDR3 length: 15 residues. Germline CDR1 is SEHNR and CDR2 is FQNEAQ (reference sequence). For the CDR3, the DNA is TGTGCCAGCAGCCTCTCGGGGGGAAGGAGCACTGAAGCTTTCTTT. Its translation: CASSLSGGRSTEAFF. Together with reference TRBV7-9 and TRBJ1-1, the CDR3 gives the full variable domain: DTGVSQNPRHKITKRGQNVTFRCDPISEHNRLYWYRQTLGQGPEFLTYFQNEAQLEKSRLLSDRFSAERPKGSFSTLEIQRTEQGDSAMYLCASSLSGGRSTEAFFGQGTRLTVV.

The chain joins TRBV7-2 to TRBJ2-7; 8 bases are shared with TRBD1. J gave up 7 bases and V 5 bases, and 19 bases lay outside the gene matches. Germline CDR1 reads SGHTA; CDR2 reads FQGNSA. This CDR3 is built from 17 residues. The CDR3 region has the DNA TGTGCCAGCAGCAAGGGACAGGCGGGGAGGTTTGGTGAGGAGCAGTACTTC. Protein sequence: CASSKGQAGRFGEEQYF.

This chain joins TRBV27 and TRBJ1-1; 8 nucleotides match TRBD1. The CDR3 consists of 15 residues. Germline CDR1 MNHEY, CDR2 SMNVEV (reference sequence). J lost 4 bases, V lost 2 bases, and 6 bases had no gene match. The CDR3 loop is CASSLTQGAGTEAFF. CDR3 coding DNA: TGTGCCAGCAGTTTAACTCAGGGGGCGGGCACTGAAGCTTTCTTT.

The chain carries TRBV30 and TRBJ2-6; possible D gene TRBD1, 6 bases. The CDR3 is 16 amino acids. Germline lookup yields CDR1 GTSNPN and CDR2 SVGIG (reference sequence). V shed 6 bases and J shed 0 bases, with 15 bases lying between them. The CDR3 region is CACLDRLSSGANVLTF. For the CDR3, the DNA is TGTGCCTGCCTGGACAGACTAAGCTCTGGGGCCAACGTCCTGACTTTC.

The J gene is TRBJ2-3, the V gene TRBV5-1; 8 nucleotides align to TRBD2. Germline V gives CDR1 SGHRS, CDR2 YFSETQ. The CDR3 has 14 residues. V lost 4 bases and J lost 4; bases outside the gene matches: 5. In DNA form, the CDR3 reads TGCGCCAGCAGCCCCGGACTAGCCGCAGATACGCAGTATTTT. It yields the protein CASSPGLAADTQYF. Full variable domain (rest looked up from reference TRBV5-1 and TRBJ2-3): KAGVTQTPRYLIKTRGQQVTLSCSPISGHRSVSWYQQTPGQGLQFLFEYFSETQRNKGNFPGRFSGRQFSNSRSEMNVSTLELGDSALYLCASSPGLAADTQYFGPGTRLTVL.

This sequence joins TRBV18 and TRBJ2-3; tentative D call: TRBD1 (6 bases). This CDR3 contains 15 residues. V lost 3 bases, J lost 4 bases, and 14 bases lay in between. Per the germline V gene, CDR1 is KGHSH and CDR2 is LQKENI. CDR3 residues: CASSPPVAGADTQYF. CDR3 DNA: TGTGCCAGCTCACCCCCTGTAGCAGGGGCAGATACGCAGTATTTT. The whole variable domain, remainder taken from reference TRBV18 and TRBJ2-3, is NAGVMQNPRHLVRRRGQEARLRCSPMKGHSHVYWYRQLPEEGLKFMVYLQKENIIDESGMPKERFSAEFPKEGPSILRIQQVVRGDSAAYFCASSPPVAGADTQYFGPGTRLTVL.

This clone was seen more than once but under ten times. The rearrangement joins TRBV6-5 to TRBJ2-2; 7 bases fit TRBD2. This CDR3 has 12 residues. Germline V gene sequence: CDR1 MNHEY, CDR2 SVGAGI. V lost 8 bases, J lost 7 bases, and 4 bases stayed unmatched. CDR3: CASGLGSGELFF. The CDR3 DNA sequence: TGTGCCAGCGGACTAGGGAGCGGGGAGCTGTTTTTT.

V and J are TRBV5-4 and TRBJ2-7, with TRBD2 identical over 12 bases. Germline trimming cut 4 bases from V and 6 bases from J; bases unmatched to any gene: 5. This CDR3 comprises 14 residues. Germline V gives CDR1 SGHNT, CDR2 YYREEE (reference sequence). The CDR3 nucleotides are TGTGCCAGCAGCCGACCTAGCGGGGGGGGCGAGCAGTACTTC. It translates to CASSRPSGGGEQYF.

V and J are TRBV4-2 and TRBJ1-6, with TRBD1 matching 10 bases. The length of the CDR3 is 16 residues. Germline loops: CDR1 LGHNA, CDR2 YNFKEQ. V lost 0 bases to trimming and J lost 9 bases; unmatched junction nucleotides: 5. CDR3 in DNA: TGTGCCAGCAGCCAAGATGGTGGGACAGGGGTTTCACCCCTCCACTTT. It is translated as CASSQDGGTGVSPLHF.

This rearrangement joins TRBV2 to TRBJ1-2; 7 nucleotides agree with TRBD1. Germline CDR1 and CDR2: SNHLY and FYNNEI. The CDR3 extends over 15 amino acids. The V and J ends lost 6 bases and 0 bases, in that order; junction bases with no gene match: 7. The CDR3 loop is CASRERQGANYGYTF. In DNA, the CDR3 is TGTGCCAGCAGAGAACGACAGGGAGCTAACTATGGCTACACCTTC.

Of note for this clone: One end of the junction is discordant with germline, which a read error may explain. This chain uses TRBV5-4 with TRBJ2-7, with 7 nucleotides matching TRBD2. Germline V gene sequence: CDR1 SGHNT, CDR2 YYREEE (reference sequence). This CDR3 comprises 15 residues. For the CDR3, the DNA is TGTGCCAGCAACTTGGGTGGCGGGGGAGGACACGAGCAGTACTTC. Its translation is CASNLGGGGGHEQYF. The complete variable domain, with remaining parts taken from reference TRBV5-4 and TRBJ2-7, reads ETGVTQSPTHLIKTRGQQVTLRCSSQSGHNTVSWYQQALGQGPQFIFQYYREEENGRGNFPPRFSGLQFPNYSSELNVNALELDDSALYLCASNLGGGGGHEQYFGPGTRLTVT.

The count of this clone is one. The chain employs TRBV7-9 and TRBJ2-3; D is possibly TRBD2 (6 bases). V dropped 2 bases and J dropped 3 bases, with 15 bases sitting between them. CDR1 is SEHNR, CDR2 FQNEAQ, per germline (reference sequence). The CDR3 covers 16 residues. CDR3 sequence: CASSLWPQTSTDTQYF. CDR3 in DNA: TGTGCCAGCAGCTTATGGCCCCAGACTAGTACAGATACGCAGTATTTT.

This chain uses TRBV4-2 with TRBJ1-1; possibly TRBD1 for D (5 bases). There are 13 residues in the CDR3. The ends were cut back, 2 bases at V and 4 bases at J, with 8 bases in the middle. Germline values: CDR1 LGHNA, CDR2 YNFKEQ. In DNA form, the CDR3 reads TGTGCCAGCAGCCAATACGGGGGCACTGAAGCTTTCTTT. Protein: CASSQYGGTEAFF.

V and J are TRBV20-1 and TRBJ2-3; D is unclear. Trimming took off 5 bases at V and 12 bases at J, with 12 bases between the two ends. The CDR3 runs to 10 residues. The V gene's germline CDR1 is DFQATT and CDR2 SNEGSKA (reference sequence). The CDR3 coding sequence is TGCAGTGCTGGCGGTGCCACTCAGTATTTT. Its protein is CSAGGATQYF.

This rearrangement joins TRBV18 to TRBJ2-7; 12 positions agree with TRBD1. This CDR3 contains 18 residues. From germline, CDR1 is KGHSH and CDR2 LQKENI. The trim removed 3 bases at V and 4 bases at J, leaving 13 bases unmatched. The CDR3 reads CASSPVHRDRGRGYEQYF. CDR3 bases: TGTGCCAGCTCACCTGTCCACAGGGACAGGGGGCGAGGATACGAGCAGTACTTC.

This clone was seen a single time. This rearrangement joins TRBV5-1 to TRBJ2-5; D might be TRBD2 (6 bases). V was clipped by 0 bases and J by 3 bases, with 15 bases between them. CDR3 length: 16 residues. The germline V gene encodes CDR1 SGHRS and CDR2 YFSETQ. This CDR3 is CASSLEIMWGEETQYF. The CDR3 bases are TGCGCCAGCAGCTTGGAAATTATGTGGGGGGAAGAGACCCAGTACTTC.

V is TRBV5-1 and J is TRBJ2-7; TRBD2 matches 10 bases. Germline assignment: CDR1 SGHRS and CDR2 YFSETQ. Trimming took 4 bases from V and 0 from J; bases not matched to a gene: 10. There are 17 residues in the CDR3. CDR3 amino acids: CASSEGLARKSSYEQYF. The CDR3 DNA sequence: TGCGCCAGCAGCGAGGGACTAGCGAGAAAGAGCTCCTACGAGCAGTACTTC. The full variable domain, its missing parts supplied by reference TRBV5-1 and TRBJ2-7, is KAGVTQTPRYLIKTRGQQVTLSCSPISGHRSVSWYQQTPGQGLQFLFEYFSETQRNKGNFPGRFSGRQFSNSRSEMNVSTLELGDSALYLCASSEGLARKSSYEQYFGPGTRLTVT.

The chain is built from TRBV29-1 and TRBJ2-1; D call uncertain. Trimming left V 2 bases short and J 0 bases short, with 8 bases between. CDR1 SQVTM and CDR2 ANQGSEA come from the germline V gene. CDR3 size: 14 residues. The CDR3 loop is CSVEPGGSYNEQFF. CDR3 coding DNA: TGCAGCGTTGAACCCGGCGGCTCCTACAATGAGCAGTTCTTC.

As concerns this clone: This may be a read error: a much more frequent sequence differs by one nucleotide. The rearrangement uses TRBV6-5 and TRBJ2-3, with 15 bases lining up with TRBD2. The CDR3 extends over 15 amino acids. After removal of 5 bases from V and 4 bases from J, the junction contained 1 base not matched to a gene. Per the germline V gene, CDR1 is MNHEY and CDR2 is SVGAGI. Written as DNA, the CDR3 is TGTGCCAGCAGTGGACTAGCGGGGGGGCCAGATACGCAGTATTTT. It codes for CASSGLAGGPDTQYF.

This clone was counted a single time. Other DNA sequences in this sample translate to the same CDR3. V gene TRBV5-6 combines with J gene TRBJ1-2, with a weak D call TRBD1 (5 bases). The CDR3 runs to 15 residues. Between the trimmed V and J ends, which lost 3 bases and 7 bases, there was a span of 19 bases. The germline V gene has CDR1 SGHDT and CDR2 YYEEEE. The CDR3 DNA reads as TGTGCCAGCAGCTATAATAGCGGGGGTAATTCTGGCTACACCTTC. This codes for CASSYNSGGNSGYTF.